These 10 T cell receptor beta chains share one sample of origin, sequenced in a study of cytomegalovirus exposure and HLA in healthy donors (dated by TCRdb to between 2016 and 2019). The library came from the immunoSEQ multiplex PCR assay. For the multiplex PCR, a mixture combining 60 forward primers for TCR Vbeta segments and 13 reverse primers for TCR Jbeta segments was used. Here the immuneACCESS table is served through TCRdb, limited to in-frame sequences with V and J called. Missing clones are a known gap in these copies; in checked studies unresolved V genes cover under half, and the rest lacks a known reason. The sample contains 130,000 to 150,000 clones, around 66% of them found a single time. Of the sample, 2.5% to 3.5% falls within the top ten clones. The sequenced material came from PBMCs. The receptors were gathered from a woman between 25 and 40 years old in good health and CMV-seropositive.

This chain joins TRBV4-2 and TRBJ1-1; D is uncertain. Trimming pared 0 bases from V and 5 bases from J, leaving 13 bases between. Germline lookup yields CDR1 LGHNA and CDR2 YNFKEQ. CDR3 length: 15 residues. CDR3 region: CASSQEFGVWTEAFF. The CDR3 DNA reads TGTGCCAGCAGCCAAGAGTTCGGGGTGTGGACTGAAGCTTTCTTT.

The chain joins TRBV7-6 to TRBJ2-1; D not resolved. The CDR3 sequence is 15 residues long. CDR1 and CDR2 (germline): SGHVS, FNYEAQ. V dropped 4 bases and J dropped 3 bases, with 13 bases sitting between them. The CDR3 protein is CASSSDQRGYNEQFF. Here the CDR3 DNA reads TGTGCCAGCAGCTCCGACCAGAGAGGCTACAATGAGCAGTTCTTC. Full variable domain (outside the CDR3, taken from reference TRBV7-6 and TRBJ2-1): GAGVSQSPRYKVTKRGQDVALRCDPISGHVSLYWYRQALGQGPEFLTYFNYEAQQDKSGLPNDRFSAERPEGSISTLTIQRTEQRDSAMYRCASSSDQRGYNEQFFGPGTRLTVL.

The V gene is TRBV28, the J gene TRBJ2-7; TRBD2 matches at 9 bases. The V and J ends lost 7 bases and 2 bases, in that order; junction bases with no gene match: 9. CDR3 length: 15 amino acids. Germline V CDR1 and CDR2: MDHEN, SYDVKM. The CDR3 here is CASNDPSGTTYEQYF. CDR3 DNA: TGTGCCAGCAATGACCCTAGCGGGACCACCTACGAGCAGTACTTC. Full variable domain (outside the CDR3, taken from reference TRBV28 and TRBJ2-7): DVKVTQSSRYLVKRTGEKVFLECVQDMDHENMFWYRQDPGLGLRLIYFSYDVKMKEKGDIPEGYSVSREKKERFSLILESASTNQTSMYLCASNDPSGTTYEQYFGPGTRLTVT.

This sequence joins TRBV4-1 and TRBJ1-1; no definite D call. V gave up 1 base and J gave up 0 bases, with 3 bases separating them. This CDR3 is 13 amino acids long. CDR1 and CDR2 (germline): MGHRA, YSYEKL. Here the CDR3 DNA reads TGCGCCAGCAGCCAAGGTATGAACACTGAAGCTTTCTTT. This translates into CASSQGMNTEAFF.

The chain has TRBV7-7 and TRBJ2-1; the match to TRBD2 covers 8 bases. The V segment lost 6 bases and the J segment 10 bases; nucleotides outside the gene matches: 14. This CDR3 has 15 residues. Germline lookup yields CDR1 SSHAT and CDR2 FNYEAQ (reference sequence). CDR3 nucleotide sequence: TGTGCCAGCAGGCAAACTCCGGGACTAGAAGGAGAGCAGTTCTTC. This gives the protein CASRQTPGLEGEQFF.

The chain links TRBV7-8 to TRBJ2-7; perhaps TRBD2 as D (7 bases). CDR3 length: 14 amino acids. Trimming shortened V by 2 bases and J by 7 bases, and 15 bases separated the two germline ends. CDR1 and CDR2 from the germline V gene are SGHVS and FQNEAQ. This CDR3 reads CASSLTGGVMEQYF. The DNA for the CDR3 is TGTGCCAGCAGCTTAACGGGGGGCGTGATGGAGCAGTACTTC. Complete variable domain (other parts from reference TRBV7-8 and TRBJ2-7): GAGVSQSPRYKVAKRGQDVALRCDPISGHVSLFWYQQALGQGPEFLTYFQNEAQLDKSGLPSDRFFAERPEGSVSTLKIQRTQQEDSAVYLCASSLTGGVMEQYFGPGTRLTVT.

V gene TRBV4-1 combines with J gene TRBJ2-4, with TRBD2 as a possible D gene (6 bases). This CDR3 is 14 amino acids long. With 4 bases removed from V and 9 bases from J, the gap between germline ends came to 16 bases. The V gene's germline CDR1 is MGHRA and CDR2 YSYEKL. The CDR3 nucleotides read TGCGCCAGCAGCCTATCGGGACTTAAGGTCATTCAGTACTTC. This gives the protein CASSLSGLKVIQYF.

The CDR3 DNA is TGTGCCTGGAGCAAGGGGAATGCGGACGAGCAGTACTTC. It specifies CAWSKGNADEQYF. The rearrangement uses TRBV30 and TRBJ2-7, with D tentatively TRBD1 (5 bases). Germline loops: CDR1 GTSNPN, CDR2 SVGIG (reference sequence). The CDR3 contains 13 residues. Deletions cut 3 bases from V and 5 bases from J, with 14 bases between.

This chain connects TRBV25-1 to TRBJ2-7; 11 bases are a match to TRBD2. Germline CDR1 MGHDK, CDR2 SYGVNS. Unmatched junction bases numbered 12, after V lost 10 bases and J lost 7 bases. CDR3 length: 14 amino acids. The CDR3, as DNA: TGTGCCACCTCATTAGCGGGAGGGCCGGGAGAGCAGTACTTC. This codes for CATSLAGGPGEQYF.

The genes are TRBV19 and TRBJ1-3; D unclear. The CDR3 length is 14 residues. Between the trimmed V and J ends, which lost 6 bases and 0 bases, there was a span of 9 bases. Germline V lookup: CDR1 LNHDA, CDR2 SQIVND (reference sequence). The DNA of the CDR3 is TGTGCCAGTAGCCCGTTTGTCTCTGGAAACACCATATATTTT. Amino acids: CASSPFVSGNTIYF.